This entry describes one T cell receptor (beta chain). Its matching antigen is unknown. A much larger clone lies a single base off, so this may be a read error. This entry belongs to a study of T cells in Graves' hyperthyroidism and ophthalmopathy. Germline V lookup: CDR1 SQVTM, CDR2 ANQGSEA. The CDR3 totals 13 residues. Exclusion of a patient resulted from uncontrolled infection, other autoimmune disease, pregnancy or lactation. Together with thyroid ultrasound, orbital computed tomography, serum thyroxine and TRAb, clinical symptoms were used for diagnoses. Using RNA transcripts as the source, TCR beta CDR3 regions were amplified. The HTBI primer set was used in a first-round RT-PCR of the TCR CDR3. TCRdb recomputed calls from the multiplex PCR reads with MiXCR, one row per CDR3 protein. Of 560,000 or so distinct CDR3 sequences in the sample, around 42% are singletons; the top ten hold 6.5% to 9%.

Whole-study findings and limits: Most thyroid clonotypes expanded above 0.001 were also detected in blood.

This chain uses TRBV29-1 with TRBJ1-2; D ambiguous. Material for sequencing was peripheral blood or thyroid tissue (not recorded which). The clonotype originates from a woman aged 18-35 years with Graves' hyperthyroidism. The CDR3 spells CSVVSTEYYGCTF. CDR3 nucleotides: TGCAGCGTTGTTAGTACAGAGTACTATGGCTGCACCTTC.